One T cell receptor beta chain is described in this entry. This specimen belongs to a study of blood T cell repertoires in COVID-19. The CDR3 has 14 amino acids. Trimming removed 3 bases from V and 8 bases from J; junction bases left unmatched: 2. CDR1 is SGHTA, CDR2 FQGNSA, per germline. Assay used: immunoSEQ multiplex PCR; TCRdb lists only in-frame clones, some missing. The data contain around 82,000 clones, around nine tenths of them seen just once; the ten biggest clones take up 12%. The source is an older man with active or convalescent COVID-19. The sequencing sample was made of peripheral blood. This sequence joins TRBV7-2 and TRBJ1-6; 9 nucleotides line up with TRBD1. The chain's CDR3 is CASSFRTGDSPLHF. CDR3 sequence (DNA): TGTGCCAGCAGCTTCCGGACAGGGGATTCACCCCTCCACTTT.